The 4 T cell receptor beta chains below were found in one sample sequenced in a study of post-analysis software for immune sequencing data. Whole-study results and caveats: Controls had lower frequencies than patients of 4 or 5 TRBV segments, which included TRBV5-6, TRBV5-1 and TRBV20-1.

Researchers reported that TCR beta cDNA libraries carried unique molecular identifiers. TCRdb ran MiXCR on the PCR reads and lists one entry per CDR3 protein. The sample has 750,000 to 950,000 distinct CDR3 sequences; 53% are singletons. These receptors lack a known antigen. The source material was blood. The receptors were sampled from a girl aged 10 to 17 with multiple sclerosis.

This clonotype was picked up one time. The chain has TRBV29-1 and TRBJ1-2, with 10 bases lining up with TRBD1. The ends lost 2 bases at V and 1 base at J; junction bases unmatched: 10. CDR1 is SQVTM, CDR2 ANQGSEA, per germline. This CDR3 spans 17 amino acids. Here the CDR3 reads CSVESLGQGTLNYGYTF. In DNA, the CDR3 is TGCAGCGTTGAAAGTTTGGGACAGGGGACCCTTAACTATGGCTACACCTTC.

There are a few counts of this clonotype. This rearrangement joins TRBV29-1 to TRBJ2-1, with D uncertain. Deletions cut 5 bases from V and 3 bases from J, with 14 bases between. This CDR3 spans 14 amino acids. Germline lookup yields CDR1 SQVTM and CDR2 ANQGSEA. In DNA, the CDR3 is TGCAGCGTTACAACAAGATCACGCTACAATGAGCAGTTCTTC. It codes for CSVTTRSRYNEQFF.

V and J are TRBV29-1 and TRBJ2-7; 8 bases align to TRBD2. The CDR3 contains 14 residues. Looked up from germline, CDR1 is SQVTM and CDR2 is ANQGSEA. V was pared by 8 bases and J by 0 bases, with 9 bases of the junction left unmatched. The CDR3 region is CSIMTSANSYEQYF. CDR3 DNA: TGCAGCATTATGACTAGCGCGAACTCCTACGAGCAGTACTTC.

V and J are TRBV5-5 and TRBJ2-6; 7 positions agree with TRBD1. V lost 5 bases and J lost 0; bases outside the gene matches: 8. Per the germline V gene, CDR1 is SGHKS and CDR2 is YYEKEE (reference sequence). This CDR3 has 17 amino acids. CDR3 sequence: CASRVRTGTSGANVLTF. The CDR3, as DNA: TGTGCCAGCAGGGTTCGGACAGGAACCTCTGGGGCCAACGTCCTGACTTTC.